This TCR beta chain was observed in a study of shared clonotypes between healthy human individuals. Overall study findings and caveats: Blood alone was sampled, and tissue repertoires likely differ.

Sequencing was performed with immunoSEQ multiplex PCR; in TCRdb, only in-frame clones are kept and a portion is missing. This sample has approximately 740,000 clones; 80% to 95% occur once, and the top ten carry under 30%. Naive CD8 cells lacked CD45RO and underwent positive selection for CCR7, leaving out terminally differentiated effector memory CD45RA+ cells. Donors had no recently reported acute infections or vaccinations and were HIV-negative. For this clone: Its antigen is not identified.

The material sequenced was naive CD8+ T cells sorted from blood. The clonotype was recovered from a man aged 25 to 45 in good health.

CDR3 amino acids: CARSLYLFDLVTGADTQYF. CDR3 nucleotides: TGTGCCAGAAGCTTGTATCTGTTCGATCTAGTGACTGGGGCAGATACGCAGTATTTT. The chain combines TRBV5-3 with TRBJ2-3; D gene ambiguous. TRBV5-3 counts as an open reading frame of uncertain function. The CDR3 sequence is 19 residues long. Trimming took off 1 base at V and 4 bases at J, with 25 bases between the two ends.